Shown below are 22 T cell receptor beta chains from a single sample sequenced in a study of shared clonotypes between healthy human individuals. Clones were sequenced by immunoSEQ multiplex PCR, and TCRdb holds only the in-frame ones, with some missing. The data hold approximately 2.1 million clones, with more than 80% observed a single time. The sequenced sample consisted of naive CD4+ T cells from PBMCs. Described subset: CD45RA+ positively selected. The receptor set was obtained from a man aged 18 to 29 in good health. Some clones in this sample may be carry-over from other donors' samples.

This clone occurred a few times. The chain has TRBV2 and TRBJ1-5, with 7 positions matching TRBD1. V shed 4 bases and J 4 bases; nucleotides not matched to a gene: 7. CDR3 length equals 15 residues. Germline lookup yields CDR1 SNHLY and CDR2 FYNNEI. The chain's CDR3 is CASSGDSGGNQPQHF. The CDR3 bases are TGTGCCAGCAGTGGGGACAGTGGGGGTAATCAGCCCCAGCATTTT.

This chain connects TRBV28 to TRBJ1-5; 8 bases match TRBD1. Germline lookup yields CDR1 MDHEN and CDR2 SYDVKM. The CDR3 runs 20 residues. V lost 0 bases and J lost 0; bases outside the gene matches: 13. The CDR3 sequence: CASSLWRGQGGPYSNQPQHF. The CDR3 DNA follows: TGTGCCAGCAGTTTATGGCGAGGACAGGGCGGGCCATATAGCAATCAGCCCCAGCATTTT.

The CDR3 reads CASSLGGRSDRETQYF. The CDR3 region has the DNA TGCGCCAGCAGCTTGGGAGGGAGATCAGATCGAGAGACCCAGTACTTC. The rearrangement links TRBV5-1 to TRBJ2-5; D may be TRBD2 (5 bases). The CDR3 consists of 16 residues. Per germline, CDR1 SGHRS and CDR2 YFSETQ. Trimming left V 0 bases short and J 4 bases short, with 16 bases between.

The chain is built from TRBV5-4 and TRBJ1-1; D might be TRBD1 (5 bases). Trimming removed 4 bases at V and 0 bases at J, with 19 bases between. Germline CDR1 is SGHNT and CDR2 is YYREEE (reference sequence). The CDR3 is made up of 17 amino acids. CDR3 sequence (DNA): TGTGCCAGCAGCCAAGACGGAACAGGTGTCATGAACACTGAAGCTTTCTTT. Protein sequence: CASSQDGTGVMNTEAFF.

V usage is TRBV7-2 and J usage is TRBJ2-7, with a weak D call TRBD1 (5 bases). V was cut by 3 bases and J by 5 bases, with 11 bases left in between. CDR1 is SGHTA, CDR2 FQGNSA, per germline. The CDR3 consists of 13 residues. CDR3 residues: CASSLQGWDEQYF. The DNA of the CDR3 is TGTGCCAGCAGCTTGCAGGGATGGGACGAGCAGTACTTC.

The chain uses TRBV11-2 and TRBJ2-7, with 9 bases lining up with TRBD2. Germline CDR1 reads SGHAT; CDR2 reads FQNNGV. V lost 5 bases to trimming and J lost 4 bases; unmatched junction nucleotides: 12. This CDR3 comprises 16 residues. The CDR3 is CASSLIASGVTYEQYF. DNA of the CDR3: TGTGCCAGCAGCCTAATAGCTAGCGGGGTAACTTACGAGCAGTACTTC. The full variable domain, with the rest looked up from reference TRBV11-2 and TRBJ2-7, is EAGVAQSPRYKIIEKRQSVAFWCNPISGHATLYWYQQILGQGPKLLIQFQNNGVVDDSQLPKDRFSAERLKGVDSTLKIQPAKLEDSAVYLCASSLIASGVTYEQYFGPGTRLTVT.

V is TRBV5-1 and J is TRBJ2-7, with 9 bases that match TRBD1. The germline V gene encodes CDR1 SGHRS and CDR2 YFSETQ. Trimming cost V 5 bases and J 3 bases; bases outside gene matches: 9. The CDR3 covers 15 residues. CDR3 region: CASRKTGTGLYEQYF. CDR3 in DNA: TGCGCCAGCAGGAAGACCGGGACAGGGCTCTACGAGCAGTACTTC.

This clone is a singleton in its sample. This chain's CDR3 is CASPESRGPLSNEQFF. The CDR3 DNA reads TGTGCCAGCCCTGAGAGCCGGGGGCCTCTGAGCAATGAGCAGTTCTTC. The chain is built from TRBV28 and TRBJ2-1; D assignment may be TRBD1 or TRBD2 (6 bases each). Germline V CDR1 and CDR2: MDHEN, SYDVKM. Trimming took 8 bases from V and 6 from J, leaving 23 bases between them. This CDR3 comprises 16 residues. Looking up the rest from reference TRBV28 and TRBJ2-1 gives the full variable domain: DVKVTQSSRYLVKRTGEKVFLECVQDMDHENMFWYRQDPGLGLRLIYFSYDVKMKEKGDIPEGYSVSREKKERFSLILESASTNQTSMYLCASPESRGPLSNEQFFGPGTRLTVL.

CDR3 DNA sequence: TGTGCCAGCGCGGACAGGGGTATTGGAAACACCATATATTTT. Translation gives CASADRGIGNTIYF. This chain links TRBV27 with TRBJ1-3, with 9 nucleotides matching TRBD1. CDR3 size: 14 residues. V lost 8 bases, J lost 3 bases, and 5 bases stayed unmatched. Per the germline V gene, CDR1 is MNHEY and CDR2 is SMNVEV (reference sequence).

The J gene is TRBJ1-1, the V gene TRBV6-6; no firm D call. The CDR3 is 11 residues long. The germline V gene encodes CDR1 MNHNY and CDR2 SVGAGI (reference sequence). With 7 bases removed from V and 6 bases from J, the gap between germline ends came to 9 bases. The CDR3 loop reads CASTRDAEAFF. CDR3 coding DNA: TGTGCCAGCACCCGAGACGCTGAAGCTTTCTTT.

The J gene is TRBJ1-4, the V gene TRBV25-1, with D uncertain. The CDR3 has 15 amino acids. Germline lookup yields CDR1 MGHDK and CDR2 SYGVNS. The V gene lost 4 bases and the J gene lost 8 bases, with 17 bases spanning the gap. This CDR3 is CASSVSPDGREKLFF. CDR3 nucleotide sequence: TGTGCCAGCAGTGTCTCTCCGGACGGGAGGGAAAAACTGTTTTTT.

This clone was recorded once. The J gene is TRBJ2-7, the V gene TRBV5-1; 8 positions agree with TRBD2. From germline, CDR1 is SGHRS and CDR2 YFSETQ. Trimming took 3 bases from V and 6 from J; bases not matched to a gene: 11. The CDR3 consists of 15 residues. CDR3 in DNA: TGCGCCAGCAGCTCGCGCCCGGGACTAGTAGGCGAGCAGTACTTC. Translation: CASSSRPGLVGEQYF.

Written as DNA, the CDR3 is TGTGCCAGCAGCCCTCTATACCACCCGGGGACAGATACGCAGTATTTT. Encoded protein: CASSPLYHPGTDTQYF. The chain couples TRBV14 to TRBJ2-3; a weak D match, TRBD2 (5 bases). V lost 4 bases and J 3 bases, leaving 17 bases between the germline ends. CDR3 size: 16 residues. The V gene's germline CDR1 is SGHDN and CDR2 FVKESK.

This clone was observed once. The chain uses TRBV5-1 and TRBJ1-1, with D unresolved. This CDR3 spans 13 amino acids. In germline, CDR1 is SGHRS, CDR2 YFSETQ. Trimming took off 1 base at V and 4 bases at J, with 8 bases between the two ends. CDR3 residues: CASSLNTVTEAFF. The DNA of the CDR3 is TGCGCCAGCAGCTTGAATACGGTCACTGAAGCTTTCTTT.

Points on this clone: The sample has other DNA sequences that encode this CDR3 too. V and J are TRBV9 and TRBJ2-1; D remains ambiguous. Germline V gene sequence: CDR1 SGDLS, CDR2 YYNGEE. This CDR3 is built from 15 residues. Trimming cost V 1 base and J 0 bases, with 8 bases left between them. The CDR3 DNA follows: TGTGCCAGCAGCGTAACGGGTAGCTCCTACAATGAGCAGTTCTTC. This gives the protein CASSVTGSSYNEQFF.

The genes are TRBV29-1 and TRBJ2-4; D call uncertain. The CDR3 has 16 amino acids. Per germline, CDR1 SQVTM and CDR2 ANQGSEA. The germline V and J ends were trimmed by 0 bases and 2 bases, with 14 bases remaining between them. The CDR3 DNA is TGCAGCGTTGAAGATCGGCTAGTAGGGACCAAAAACATTCAGTACTTC. Residues: CSVEDRLVGTKNIQYF.

The chain uses TRBV7-7 and TRBJ2-1; possibly TRBD1 for D (5 bases). Trimming shortened V by 5 bases and J by 8 bases, and 13 bases separated the two germline ends. Germline V gives CDR1 SSHAT, CDR2 FNYEAQ (reference sequence). The CDR3 loop spans 13 amino acids. CDR3 sequence reads: CASSQLGPDEQFF. In DNA form, the CDR3 reads TGTGCCAGCAGCCAACTGGGGCCGGATGAGCAGTTCTTC.

This chain joins TRBV27 and TRBJ1-2; possible D gene TRBD1, 5 bases. The CDR3 contains 18 residues. Germline loops: CDR1 MNHEY, CDR2 SMNVEV (reference sequence). The germline V and J ends were trimmed by 2 bases and 0 bases, with 19 bases remaining between them. CDR3 bases: TGTGCCAGCAGTTTAATGGCTCCTGGGACGGATGCTAACTATGGCTACACCTTC. Translated, it gives CASSLMAPGTDANYGYTF.

The rearrangement joins TRBV6-5 to TRBJ2-1, with 11 positions matching TRBD2. Germline trimming cut 5 bases from V and 9 bases from J; bases unmatched to any gene: 0. CDR1 and CDR2 (germline): MNHEY, SVGAGI. The CDR3 covers 12 residues. This chain's CDR3 is CASSGTSGEQFF. In DNA, the CDR3 is TGTGCCAGCAGTGGGACTAGCGGTGAGCAGTTCTTC.

This clone was recorded only once. The J gene is TRBJ2-7, the V gene TRBV18; 8 positions match TRBD1. The CDR3 length is 16 residues. Germline loops: CDR1 KGHSH, CDR2 LQKENI. The V gene end was trimmed by 3 bases and the J gene end by 4 bases; junction bases not matched to a gene: 11. CDR3 amino acids: CASSPSIGQGRYEQYF. Here the CDR3 DNA reads TGTGCCAGCTCACCGAGCATTGGACAGGGCCGATACGAGCAGTACTTC.

The chain employs TRBV28 and TRBJ2-7; either TRBD1 or TRBD2 may fit D (5 bases each). Germline V gene sequence: CDR1 MDHEN, CDR2 SYDVKM. This CDR3 spans 14 amino acids. Trimming removed 7 bases at V and 0 bases at J, with 13 bases between. CDR3 bases: TGTGCCAGCACAGGGCCGGGGAGCTCCTACGAGCAGTACTTC. Its protein is CASTGPGSSYEQYF.

The genes are TRBV9 and TRBJ2-1; 9 bases map to TRBD2. Germline trimming cut 2 bases from V and 7 bases from J; bases unmatched to any gene: 10. Germline lookup yields CDR1 SGDLS and CDR2 YYNGEE. The CDR3 consists of 16 residues. The CDR3 loop reads CASSVGGRGSSNEQFF. The CDR3 DNA reads as TGTGCCAGCAGCGTCGGCGGGAGGGGGTCTAGTAATGAGCAGTTCTTC.